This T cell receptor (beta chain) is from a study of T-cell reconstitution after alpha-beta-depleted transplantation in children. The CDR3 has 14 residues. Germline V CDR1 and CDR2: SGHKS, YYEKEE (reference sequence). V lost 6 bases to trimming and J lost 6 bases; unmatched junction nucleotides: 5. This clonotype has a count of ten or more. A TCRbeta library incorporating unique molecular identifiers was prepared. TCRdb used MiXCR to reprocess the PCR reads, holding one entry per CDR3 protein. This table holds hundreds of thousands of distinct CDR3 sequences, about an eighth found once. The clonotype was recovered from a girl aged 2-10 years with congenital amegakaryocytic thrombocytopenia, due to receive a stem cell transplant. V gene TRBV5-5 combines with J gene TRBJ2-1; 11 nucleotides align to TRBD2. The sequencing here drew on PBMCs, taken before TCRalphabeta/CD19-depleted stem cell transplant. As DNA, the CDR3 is TGTGCCAGCATAACTAGCGGGAGTCTCAATGAGCAGTTCTTC. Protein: CASITSGSLNEQFF.